What follows are 29 T cell receptor beta chains derived from one specimen sequenced in a study of T cells in narcolepsy. The method was immunoSEQ multiplex PCR; TCRdb's version includes in-frame clones alone and lacks a portion of them. The sample records tens of thousands of clones, 81% being singletons. The specimen sequenced was memory (CD45RA-) CD4+ T cells from blood. Receptors were obtained from a human donor in good health.

This clone was detected only once. V and J are TRBV19 and TRBJ1-2; a weak D match, TRBD1 (5 bases). Germline-derived CDR1 and CDR2 are LNHDA and SQIVND (reference sequence). V was cut by 5 bases and J by 6 bases, with 16 bases left in between. The CDR3 has 14 residues. Written as DNA, the CDR3 is TGTGCCAGTAGTGCCCGCCGACAGTCCGATGGCTACACCTTC. It yields the protein CASSARRQSDGYTF. Based on the CDR3 plus reference TRBV19 and TRBJ1-2, the full variable domain is DGGITQSPKYLFRKEGQNVTLSCEQNLNHDAMYWYRQDPGQGLRLIYYSQIVNDFQKGDIAEGYSVSREKKESFPLTVTSAQKNPTAFYLCASSARRQSDGYTFGSGTRLTVV.

This rearrangement joins TRBV27 to TRBJ2-3; TRBD1 might be the D (6 bases). Germline CDR1 reads MNHEY; CDR2 reads SMNVEV (reference sequence). V was trimmed by 4 bases and J by 2 bases, leaving 13 bases between them. The CDR3 runs to 15 residues. CDR3 residues: CASSSLTGNTDTQYF. In DNA, the CDR3 is TGTGCCAGCAGTTCCCTCACAGGGAACACAGATACGCAGTATTTT.

This clone occurred once. V gene TRBV13 combines with J gene TRBJ1-1; possible D gene TRBD1, 6 bases. The CDR3 is 16 amino acids. Per germline, CDR1 PRHDT and CDR2 FYEKMQ (reference sequence). The ends were cut back, 0 bases at V and 4 bases at J, with 15 bases in the middle. Here the CDR3 DNA reads TGTGCCAGCAGCTTAGGCCTGGGGGGCCTTGTCACTGAAGCTTTCTTT. This encodes CASSLGLGGLVTEAFF.

This clone was counted a single time. The rearrangement joins TRBV11-2 to TRBJ2-7; D is unclear. Germline-derived CDR1 and CDR2 are SGHAT and FQNNGV. V was clipped by 3 bases and J by 1 base, with 7 bases between them. There are 13 residues in the CDR3. CDR3 loop: CASSFRASYEQYF. CDR3 DNA: TGTGCCAGCAGCTTCCGGGCTTCCTACGAGCAGTACTTC.

The chain links TRBV6-5 to TRBJ2-7, with 7 nucleotides matching TRBD2. The trim removed 7 bases at V and 1 base at J, leaving 4 bases unmatched. The CDR3 extends over 13 amino acids. CDR1 and CDR2 from the germline V gene are MNHEY and SVGAGI. The CDR3: CASKSAGSYEQYF. CDR3 bases: TGTGCCAGCAAATCAGCGGGATCCTACGAGCAGTACTTC.

V and J are TRBV28 and TRBJ1-5; 9 bases agree with TRBD1. CDR1 is MDHEN and CDR2 is SYDVKM in the germline V gene. The V gene end was trimmed by 2 bases and the J gene end by 4 bases; junction bases not matched to a gene: 9. The CDR3 extends over 17 amino acids. CDR3 residues: CASSLGMTGGSNQPQHF. The CDR3, as DNA: TGTGCCAGCAGTTTAGGTATGACAGGGGGGTCGAATCAGCCCCAGCATTTT.

CDR3 region: CASSARVKTYEQYF. Written as DNA, the CDR3 is TGTGCCAGCAGTGCGCGGGTGAAAACCTACGAGCAGTACTTC. The chain carries TRBV2 and TRBJ2-7; TRBD2 might be the D (5 bases). The CDR3 contains 14 residues. Germline CDR1 reads SNHLY; CDR2 reads FYNNEI. The V gene lost 4 bases and the J gene lost 2 bases, with 12 bases spanning the gap.

The chain employs TRBV7-3 and TRBJ2-3, with D perhaps being TRBD1 or TRBD2 (5 bases each). The germline V gene encodes CDR1 SGHTA and CDR2 FQGTGA. The CDR3 runs 16 residues. V lost 1 base to trimming and J lost 2 bases, with 13 bases between them. In nucleotides, the CDR3 is TGTGCCAGCAGCTTAAAGGAGGCAGGGACCACAGATACGCAGTATTTT. Its protein is CASSLKEAGTTDTQYF.

V is TRBV5-1 and J is TRBJ2-1, with D possibly being TRBD1 or TRBD2 (5 bases each). V was pared by 4 bases and J by 0 bases, with 11 bases between. Germline V CDR1 and CDR2: SGHRS, YFSETQ. This CDR3 is built from 15 residues. CDR3 sequence reads: CASSPDGTSYNEQFF. CDR3 DNA sequence: TGCGCCAGCAGCCCGGACGGGACCTCCTACAATGAGCAGTTCTTC.

The chain carries TRBV7-9 and TRBJ2-1; the match to TRBD2 covers 9 bases. V was pared by 5 bases and J by 4 bases, with 6 bases of the junction left unmatched. CDR3 length: 15 residues. CDR1 and CDR2 from the germline V gene are SEHNR and FQNEAQ (reference sequence). This CDR3 is CASSKTSGRYNEQFF. The CDR3 nucleotides are TGTGCCAGCAGCAAAACTAGCGGGCGTTACAATGAGCAGTTCTTC.

The chain has TRBV5-1 and TRBJ2-3, with D unclear. The CDR3 spans 14 residues. Trimming shortened V by 0 bases and J by 6 bases, and 11 bases separated the two germline ends. Looked up from germline, CDR1 is SGHRS and CDR2 is YFSETQ. CDR3 region: CASSLERLGDTQYF. The DNA of the CDR3 is TGCGCCAGCAGCTTGGAGCGCTTGGGGGATACGCAGTATTTT.

This chain links TRBV5-1 with TRBJ1-1; perhaps TRBD1 as D (6 bases). Germline assignment: CDR1 SGHRS and CDR2 YFSETQ. This CDR3 is 16 amino acids long. Trimming cost V 3 bases and J 2 bases, with 17 bases left between them. The DNA for the CDR3 is TGCGCCAGCAGCTCGGACAGAAAATTAGTTAACACTGAAGCTTTCTTT. As protein: CASSSDRKLVNTEAFF.

The rearrangement joins TRBV6-5 to TRBJ1-2; D perhaps matches TRBD1 (6 bases). This CDR3 is 15 amino acids long. Trimming removed 6 bases at V and 2 bases at J, with 16 bases between. Germline lookup yields CDR1 MNHEY and CDR2 SVGAGI. The CDR3: CASRSSLQGNYGYTF. The CDR3 DNA reads TGTGCCAGCAGGAGCAGCCTACAGGGAAACTATGGCTACACCTTC.

CDR3 loop: CASRGGTGLNTEAFF. In DNA form, the CDR3 reads TGTGCCAGCAGGGGGGGGACAGGGCTCAACACTGAAGCTTTCTTT. The V gene is TRBV2, the J gene TRBJ1-1; 9 bases agree with TRBD1. The trim removed 6 bases at V and 2 bases at J, leaving 7 bases unmatched. From germline, CDR1 is SNHLY and CDR2 FYNNEI. The CDR3 totals 15 residues.

The J gene is TRBJ2-3, the V gene TRBV7-2; D call uncertain. The CDR3 is 14 amino acids. CDR1 SGHTA and CDR2 FQGNSA come from the germline V gene. With 0 bases removed from V and 2 bases from J, the gap between germline ends came to 6 bases. CDR3 amino acids: CASSLASNTDTQYF. CDR3 nucleotide sequence: TGTGCCAGCAGCTTAGCAAGTAACACAGATACGCAGTATTTT. The whole variable domain, remainder taken from reference TRBV7-2 and TRBJ2-3, is GAGVSQSPSNKVTEKGKDVELRCDPISGHTALYWYRQSLGQGLEFLIYFQGNSAPDKSGLPSDRFSAERTGGSVSTLTIQRTQQEDSAVYLCASSLASNTDTQYFGPGTRLTVL.

This sequence joins TRBV30 and TRBJ2-7, with a tentative D call TRBD1 (5 bases). CDR3 length equals 15 residues. The V end was cut by 5 bases, the J end by 2 bases, with 19 bases between. Germline V gene lookup returns CDR1 GTSNPN and CDR2 SVGIG (reference sequence). CDR3 coding DNA: TGTGCCTGGGTGGGCCGACAGTTTCCCCCCTACGAGCAGTACTTC. It codes for CAWVGRQFPPYEQYF.

This clone was found a few times. The J gene is TRBJ2-3, the V gene TRBV9; TRBD2 matches at 8 bases. The germline V gene has CDR1 SGDLS and CDR2 YYNGEE. This CDR3 has 16 amino acids. V lost 2 bases to trimming and J lost 7 bases; unmatched junction nucleotides: 12. The CDR3 sequence is CASSVAGLGDGHTQYF. For the CDR3, the DNA is TGTGCCAGCAGCGTTGCGGGACTAGGGGACGGGCATACGCAGTATTTT.

The chain couples TRBV19 to TRBJ1-1; no firm D call. Germline CDR1 LNHDA, CDR2 SQIVND (reference sequence). Trimming removed 3 bases at V and 2 bases at J, with 7 bases between. This CDR3 is 13 amino acids long. CDR3 sequence: CASSMWPNTEAFF. The CDR3 DNA sequence: TGTGCCAGTAGTATGTGGCCCAACACTGAAGCTTTCTTT.

The rearrangement uses TRBV28 and TRBJ1-2; 7 bases match TRBD1. Germline V gives CDR1 MDHEN, CDR2 SYDVKM. The ends lost 6 bases at V and 4 bases at J; junction bases unmatched: 5. This CDR3 is 13 amino acids long. The CDR3 DNA reads as TGTGCCAGCAGCCTGGGACAGTTCTATGGCTACACCTTC. It specifies CASSLGQFYGYTF.

The chain employs TRBV5-4 and TRBJ2-2; 10 bases match TRBD2. CDR3 length: 16 residues. V lost 3 bases to trimming and J lost 1 base; unmatched junction nucleotides: 3. Looked up from germline, CDR1 is SGHNT and CDR2 is YYREEE (reference sequence). The CDR3: CASSSGTSENTGELFF. The CDR3 region has the DNA TGTGCCAGCAGCTCGGGGACTAGCGAGAACACCGGGGAGCTGTTTTTT.

The rearrangement links TRBV30 to TRBJ2-5, with D maybe TRBD2 (5 bases). V lost 4 bases and J lost 2, with 17 bases in between. This CDR3 is built from 15 residues. The germline CDR1 and CDR2 sequences are GTSNPN and SVGIG (reference sequence). Here the CDR3 reads CAWTKISGPQETQYF. The CDR3 nucleotides are TGTGCCTGGACCAAGATAAGCGGCCCACAAGAGACCCAGTACTTC.

A note on this clone: One end of the junction varies from germline; a read error may be responsible. V gene TRBV28 combines with J gene TRBJ2-2, with 10 positions matching TRBD2. Germline CDR1 and CDR2: MDHEN and SYDVKM. This CDR3 region has 16 residues. CDR3 region: CASSPPGLANSGELFF. As DNA, the CDR3 is TGTGCCAGCAGCCCACCGGGACTAGCGAACTCCGGGGAGCTGTTTTTT.

This chain uses TRBV19 with TRBJ2-6, with D perhaps matching TRBD1 (6 bases). CDR1 and CDR2 from the germline V gene are LNHDA and SQIVND (reference sequence). V was clipped by 5 bases and J by 0 bases, with 11 bases between them. CDR3 length equals 16 residues. DNA for the CDR3: TGTGCCAGTAGTCACGGACAGAGCTCTGGGGCCAACGTCCTGACTTTC. Encoded protein: CASSHGQSSGANVLTF.

This clone was seen a handful of times. The chain is built from TRBV10-3 and TRBJ2-7; a weak D match, TRBD1 (6 bases). V was pared by 11 bases and J by 5 bases, with 16 bases between. CDR3 length equals 12 residues. Germline CDR1 and CDR2: ENHRY and SYGVKD. The CDR3 nucleotides read TGTGCCTCCAGGGGCCCAGAGGACGAGCAGTACTTC. Residues: CASRGPEDEQYF.

The chain has TRBV10-3 and TRBJ1-3; no firm D call. The CDR3 length is 14 residues. Trimming removed 2 bases from V and 4 bases from J, with 9 bases in between. Germline V gene lookup returns CDR1 ENHRY and CDR2 SYGVKD. Written as DNA, the CDR3 is TGTGCCATCAGTGAGGCTCGCTCGGGAAACACCATATATTTT. It translates to CAISEARSGNTIYF.

The chain links TRBV11-2 to TRBJ1-1; D is possibly TRBD1 (5 bases). The CDR3 has 15 amino acids. CDR1 and CDR2 from the germline V gene are SGHAT and FQNNGV. With 0 bases removed from V and 1 base from J, the gap between germline ends came to 9 bases. The CDR3 DNA is TGTGCCAGCAGCTTAGACGGGACCGCGAACACTGAAGCTTTCTTT. It is translated as CASSLDGTANTEAFF. Full variable domain (rest looked up from reference TRBV11-2 and TRBJ1-1): EAGVAQSPRYKIIEKRQSVAFWCNPISGHATLYWYQQILGQGPKLLIQFQNNGVVDDSQLPKDRFSAERLKGVDSTLKIQPAKLEDSAVYLCASSLDGTANTEAFFGQGTRLTVV.

The chain combines TRBV2 with TRBJ2-7; 7 nucleotides match TRBD2. Germline V gene data show CDR1 as SNHLY and CDR2 as FYNNEI. V dropped 6 bases and J dropped 4; count of bases not matched to a gene: 9. The CDR3 length is 14 residues. CDR3 coding DNA: TGTGCCAGCAGGGGACTACGCGGGAGATACGAGCAGTACTTC. The encoded protein is CASRGLRGRYEQYF. Based on the CDR3 plus reference TRBV2 and TRBJ2-7, the full variable domain is EPEVTQTPSHQVTQMGQEVILRCVPISNHLYFYWYRQILGQKVEFLVSFYNNEISEKSEIFDDQFSVERPDGSNFTLKIRSTKLEDSAMYFCASRGLRGRYEQYFGPGTRLTVT.

The chain is built from TRBV10-3 and TRBJ2-2; 7 nucleotides agree with TRBD1. Per germline, CDR1 ENHRY and CDR2 SYGVKD. V was pared by 6 bases and J by 3 bases, with 1 base of the junction left unmatched. This CDR3 has 13 residues. DNA for the CDR3: TGTGCCATCAGAGGGACAGACACCGGGGAGCTGTTTTTT. It codes for CAIRGTDTGELFF.

CDR3 DNA sequence: TGTGCCAGTAGTACCGGGATGGTGGGGAATGAGCAGTTCTTC. Amino acid sequence: CASSTGMVGNEQFF. This sequence joins TRBV19 and TRBJ2-1; tentatively, D is TRBD2 (5 bases). V was cut by 4 bases and J by 7 bases, with 14 bases left in between. There are 14 residues in the CDR3. Germline assignment: CDR1 LNHDA and CDR2 SQIVND (reference sequence). Full variable domain (missing parts from reference TRBV19 and TRBJ2-1): DGGITQSPKYLFRKEGQNVTLSCEQNLNHDAMYWYRQDPGQGLRLIYYSQIVNDFQKGDIAEGYSVSREKKESFPLTVTSAQKNPTAFYLCASSTGMVGNEQFFGPGTRLTVL.